These 13 T cell receptor beta chains originate from one sample sequenced in a study of control samples from healthy donors and cancer patients. Profiled with immunoSEQ multiplex PCR; TCRdb holds only in-frame clones, not every one. The sample comprises 230,000 or so clones, about 93% of which are singletons, and about 1.4% rests with the top ten. Input material: blood. The receptors shown here come from a man aged 45-60 years in good health.

A single count supports this clone. The J gene is TRBJ1-1, the V gene TRBV7-9; D not resolved. Germline CDR1 SEHNR, CDR2 FQNEAQ (reference sequence). Trimming took 2 bases from V and 7 from J, leaving 11 bases between them. This CDR3 has 13 amino acids. CDR3: CASSLNMADEAFF. The CDR3 DNA follows: TGTGCCAGCAGCTTAAATATGGCAGATGAAGCTTTCTTT.

The V call is TRBV5-1, the J call TRBJ2-1; maybe TRBD1 (6 bases). The CDR3 is made up of 17 amino acids. Trimming took 2 bases from V and 9 from J, leaving 24 bases between them. Germline assignment: CDR1 SGHRS and CDR2 YFSETQ. CDR3 region: CASSLFSSSGVQGEQFF. The CDR3 DNA follows: TGCGCCAGCAGCTTATTTTCCTCGTCAGGTGTACAGGGTGAGCAGTTCTTC.

V gene TRBV4-1 combines with J gene TRBJ1-5; D remains unclear. Deletions cut 1 base from V and 3 bases from J, with 10 bases between. The CDR3 runs 15 residues. Germline V gives CDR1 MGHRA, CDR2 YSYEKL. This CDR3 reads CASSQGERPNQPQHF. CDR3 coding DNA: TGCGCCAGCAGCCAAGGGGAGAGACCCAATCAGCCCCAGCATTTT.

CDR3 in amino acids: CASSSVRDRGTYEQYF. CDR3 nucleotides: TGTGCCAGCAGTTCGGTCAGGGACAGGGGCACCTACGAGCAGTACTTC. The V call is TRBV6-5, the J call TRBJ2-7, with 10 bases lining up with TRBD1. CDR1 and CDR2 (germline): MNHEY, SVGAGI. V gave up 4 bases and J gave up 2 bases; unmatched junction bases: 8. CDR3 size: 16 residues.

The chain recombines TRBV3-1 (or the pseudogene TRBV3-2) with TRBJ1-1, with TRBD1 matching 7 bases. Per the germline V gene, CDR1 is LGHDT and CDR2 is YNNKEL (reference sequence). V shed 5 bases and J 8 bases; nucleotides not matched to a gene: 11. This CDR3 is 14 amino acids long. The CDR3 nucleotides read TGTGCCAGCAGCTCTCGCAGGCAGGGGGAAGAAGCTTTCTTT. The encoded protein is CASSSRRQGEEAFF.

This chain uses TRBV5-1 with TRBJ1-2; TRBD1 matches 9 bases. CDR3 length: 16 amino acids. Germline V gene lookup returns CDR1 SGHRS and CDR2 YFSETQ. V gave up 0 bases and J gave up 3 bases; unmatched junction bases: 6. CDR3 sequence reads: CASSLAGQGLDYGYTF. The CDR3 DNA reads as TGCGCCAGCAGCTTGGCCGGACAGGGGTTAGACTATGGCTACACCTTC.

This chain joins TRBV3-1 (or the pseudogene TRBV3-2) and TRBJ1-1, with D perhaps matching TRBD1 (5 bases). Germline values: CDR1 LGHDT, CDR2 YNNKEL (reference sequence). The V end was cut by 0 bases, the J end by 1 base, with 12 bases between. The CDR3 has 16 amino acids. The CDR3 nucleotides read TGTGCCAGCAGCCAAGAAAGGGGTGCGGCGAACACTGAAGCTTTCTTT. It yields the protein CASSQERGAANTEAFF.

This chain connects TRBV19 to TRBJ1-2; 7 bases map to TRBD1. The CDR3 totals 13 residues. J gave up 4 bases and V 7 bases, and 6 bases lay outside the gene matches. Germline V gene data show CDR1 as LNHDA and CDR2 as SQIVND (reference sequence). CDR3 sequence (DNA): TGTGCCAGTACCCCGACAGGGAGCTATGGCTACACCTTC. It translates to CASTPTGSYGYTF.

The chain is built from TRBV27 and TRBJ1-1; D remains ambiguous. CDR1 and CDR2 (germline): MNHEY, SMNVEV (reference sequence). Trimming shortened V by 3 bases and J by 1 base, and 6 bases separated the two germline ends. This CDR3 region has 13 residues. CDR3 bases: TGTGCCAGCAGTTTCCTACCGAACACTGAAGCTTTCTTT. Protein: CASSFLPNTEAFF.

As DNA, the CDR3 is TGTGCCAGCAGTTTATATGGTCCAAGGCCCGGGGAGCTGTTTTTT. It translates to CASSLYGPRPGELFF. The rearrangement joins TRBV28 to TRBJ2-2, with D uncertain. Between the trimmed V and J ends, which lost 1 base and 6 bases, there was a span of 12 bases. Germline CDR1 reads MDHEN; CDR2 reads SYDVKM. This CDR3 is 15 amino acids long.

The chain is built from TRBV3-1 (or the pseudogene TRBV3-2) and TRBJ1-1; D is unresolved. This CDR3 is 13 amino acids long. V was shortened by 4 bases and J by 5 bases, with 11 bases between the two germline ends. CDR1 is LGHDT and CDR2 is YNNKEL in the germline V gene (reference sequence). The CDR3 loop reads CASSLPTQTEAFF. The CDR3 DNA sequence: TGTGCCAGCAGCCTTCCGACCCAAACTGAAGCTTTCTTT.

J is TRBJ2-1 and V is TRBV24-1; maybe TRBD2 (7 bases). The V gene lost 5 bases and the J gene lost 8 bases, with 18 bases spanning the gap. This CDR3 comprises 15 residues. From germline, CDR1 is KGHDR and CDR2 SFDVKD. Here the CDR3 reads CATSGVGGLRDEQFF. In DNA form, the CDR3 reads TGTGCCACCAGTGGTGTGGGGGGGCTTCGGGATGAGCAGTTCTTC.

This chain joins TRBV18 and TRBJ1-1, with D maybe TRBD1 (5 bases). Germline CDR1 reads KGHSH; CDR2 reads LQKENI. The CDR3 covers 15 residues. The V and J ends lost 3 bases and 1 base respectively, with 12 bases between them. The CDR3 DNA follows: TGTGCCAGCTCACCGCTCCAGGGAAAGAACACTGAAGCTTTCTTT. The encoded protein is CASSPLQGKNTEAFF.